Included here is one TCR beta chain sequence, with context. Its antigen is still unknown. The CDR3 has 19 residues. Germline V CDR1 and CDR2: LGHNA, YNFKEQ. Trimming took off 4 bases at V and 0 bases at J, with 19 bases between the two ends. The sample originates from a study of cytomegalovirus exposure and HLA in healthy donors. Primers included in the PCR were 60 Vbeta and 13 Jbeta primers. Profiled with immunoSEQ multiplex PCR; TCRdb holds only in-frame clones, not every one. This sample has around 190,000 clones, with 83% found just once. Study-level results: Presence/absence analyses assumed roughly uniform sequencing depth across donors. The analysis excluded some indistinguishable V segments, including TRBV6-2 and TRBV6-3. The majority of CMV-associated TCR beta chains were reported as apparently HLA-restricted in a later analysis.

This chain uses TRBV4-2 with TRBJ2-6; TRBD2 is a possible D gene (6 bases). Material: PBMCs. This sequence originates from a man in his forties in good health and CMV-seropositive. The CDR3, as DNA: TGTGCCAGCAGCCGGGGGGAGGCCGCTCTGGGCTCTGGGGCCAACGTCCTGACTTTC. Translating gives CASSRGEAALGSGANVLTF.